One and the same sample provided the 25 T cell receptor beta chains below, sequenced in a study of OX40 agonist ivuxolimab in advanced cancers. Here immunoSEQ multiplex PCR was the method, and the copy in TCRdb shows in-frame clones only, minus some. Among just under 65,000 clones listed, approximately 90% were seen once. This material consisted of CD4+ or CD8+ T cells sorted from blood, taken in a trial of the OX40 agonist ivuxolimab. These receptors were collected from an adult with an advanced solid tumor such as melanoma, head and neck, liver or kidney cancer.

As DNA, the CDR3 is TGTGCCAGCAGCTTGAAGGGTTCCTACGAGCAGTACTTC. It yields the protein CASSLKGSYEQYF. This sequence joins TRBV5-5 and TRBJ2-7; D is uncertain. V shed 1 base and J shed 1 base, with 6 bases lying between them. This CDR3 has 13 amino acids. Germline lookup yields CDR1 SGHKS and CDR2 YYEKEE (reference sequence).

This clone was seen just once. The chain combines TRBV19 with TRBJ2-1; D is unresolved. Germline V CDR1 and CDR2: LNHDA, SQIVND (reference sequence). The CDR3 has 15 residues. Between the trimmed V and J ends, which lost 9 bases and 2 bases, there was a span of 17 bases. As DNA, the CDR3 is TGTGCCAGCGGAGTGACCGGTTCTGCCTACAATGAGCAGTTCTTC. Translated, it gives CASGVTGSAYNEQFF.

The rearrangement joins TRBV6-1 to TRBJ2-7, with D possibly TRBD2 on 6 matching bases. Between the trimmed V and J ends, which lost 5 bases and 0 bases, there was a span of 14 bases. The CDR3 has 15 amino acids. Germline lookup yields CDR1 MNHNS and CDR2 SASEGT. The chain's CDR3 is CASSLSGTSSYEQYF. In DNA, the CDR3 is TGTGCCAGCAGTCTTAGCGGCACAAGCTCCTACGAGCAGTACTTC.

A few counts support this clone. V usage is TRBV27 and J usage is TRBJ1-2; D is unresolved. This CDR3 has 12 amino acids. The germline CDR1 and CDR2 sequences are MNHEY and SMNVEV (reference sequence). The V and J ends lost 7 bases and 4 bases respectively, with 10 bases between them. CDR3 sequence: CASKGVGYGYTF. CDR3 nucleotides: TGTGCCAGCAAGGGCGTCGGCTATGGCTACACCTTC.

V gene TRBV5-1 combines with J gene TRBJ2-7; 11 positions match TRBD2. V lost 2 bases, J lost 4 bases, and 8 bases stayed unmatched. Per the germline V gene, CDR1 is SGHRS and CDR2 is YFSETQ. The CDR3 runs 16 residues. The CDR3 protein is CASSLGELAGAYEQYF. As DNA, the CDR3 is TGCGCCAGCAGCTTAGGTGAACTAGCGGGAGCATACGAGCAGTACTTC.

This rearrangement joins TRBV6-6 to TRBJ2-5; D is possibly TRBD2 (5 bases). Looked up from germline, CDR1 is MNHNY and CDR2 is SVGAGI (reference sequence). The ends were cut back, 9 bases at V and 5 bases at J, with 16 bases in the middle. This CDR3 has 13 residues. The CDR3 nucleotides read TGTGCCAGTTCGAGGAGAGCGGTCGAGACCCAGTACTTC. Its protein product is CASSRRAVETQYF.

This clone was counted only a few times. This rearrangement joins TRBV7-9 to TRBJ2-2; 15 bases are a match to TRBD2. Losses at the gene ends were 1 base for V and 4 bases for J; bases not matched to a gene: 7. Per germline, CDR1 SEHNR and CDR2 FQNEAQ (reference sequence). The CDR3 spans 19 residues. The CDR3 coding sequence is TGTGCCAGCAGCTTAGTACCTGGGACTAGCGGGAGGTTCACCGGGGAGCTGTTTTTT. Its translation is CASSLVPGTSGRFTGELFF. Looking up the rest from reference TRBV7-9 and TRBJ2-2 gives the full variable domain: DTGVSQNPRHKITKRGQNVTFRCDPISEHNRLYWYRQTLGQGPEFLTYFQNEAQLEKSRLLSDRFSAERPKGSFSTLEIQRTEQGDSAMYLCASSLVPGTSGRFTGELFFGEGSRLTVL.

The CDR3 reads CSVIRQAGGNTIYF. The CDR3 DNA reads as TGCAGCGTCATAAGACAGGCCGGGGGAAACACCATATATTTT. The chain links TRBV29-1 to TRBJ1-3; D may be TRBD1 (6 bases). The germline V gene has CDR1 SQVTM and CDR2 ANQGSEA. V dropped 6 bases and J dropped 4 bases, with 16 bases sitting between them. The CDR3 sequence is 14 residues long.

The chain links TRBV28 to TRBJ1-2; no firm D call. Germline V gene lookup returns CDR1 MDHEN and CDR2 SYDVKM. The CDR3 loop spans 14 amino acids. V lost 5 bases and J 1 base, leaving 11 bases between the germline ends. The CDR3 bases are TGTGCCAGCAGTCCGTTCGCCCGTAACTATGGCTACACCTTC. This translates into CASSPFARNYGYTF.

V is TRBV5-4 and J is TRBJ2-5; 7 nucleotides line up with TRBD2. The CDR3 consists of 16 residues. Germline V CDR1 and CDR2: SGHNT, YYREEE (reference sequence). V was clipped by 4 bases and J by 2 bases; unmatched bases: 11. The CDR3 spells CASSGGGATPQETQYF. CDR3 nucleotide sequence: TGTGCCAGCAGCGGGGGAGGGGCGACCCCACAAGAGACCCAGTACTTC.

The V and J genes are TRBV10-2 and TRBJ2-5; TRBD2 agrees at 8 bases. The germline gives CDR1 WSHSY, CDR2 SAAADI. V shed 3 bases and J 2 bases; nucleotides not matched to a gene: 5. The CDR3 runs 15 residues. The DNA for the CDR3 is TGCGCCAGCAGTGATAGGGCGGGAGGTCAAGAGACCCAGTACTTC. Protein: CASSDRAGGQETQYF.

This rearrangement joins TRBV7-8 to TRBJ2-5; D uncertain. Germline V gene sequence: CDR1 SGHVS, CDR2 FQNEAQ. With 2 bases removed from V and 3 bases from J, the gap between germline ends came to 4 bases. The CDR3 length is 12 residues. CDR3 sequence (DNA): TGTGCCAGCAGCTTAAACGAAGAGACCCAGTACTTC. It translates to CASSLNEETQYF.

Notes on this clone: Other nucleotide sequences in the sample specify the same CDR3. The chain combines TRBV28 with TRBJ1-4; D remains ambiguous. This CDR3 is built from 12 residues. In germline, CDR1 is MDHEN, CDR2 SYDVKM. V was pared by 3 bases and J by 8 bases, with 7 bases between. The CDR3 loop reads CASSLLREKLFF. The CDR3, as DNA: TGTGCCAGCAGTTTGCTTAGGGAAAAACTGTTTTTT. The complete variable domain, with remaining parts taken from reference TRBV28 and TRBJ1-4, reads DVKVTQSSRYLVKRTGEKVFLECVQDMDHENMFWYRQDPGLGLRLIYFSYDVKMKEKGDIPEGYSVSREKKERFSLILESASTNQTSMYLCASSLLREKLFFGSGTQLSVL.

This clone was seen only a few times. The chain recombines TRBV5-1 with TRBJ2-7; 9 positions agree with TRBD2. Trimming took 2 bases from V and 6 from J; bases not matched to a gene: 6. Germline-derived CDR1 and CDR2 are SGHRS and YFSETQ. The CDR3 runs to 14 residues. The DNA for the CDR3 is TGCGCCAGCAGCTTCGTAGCGGGAGTGGGCGAGCAGTACTTC. The encoded protein is CASSFVAGVGEQYF.

This clone was detected only a few times. The chain links TRBV6-5 to TRBJ2-7; the match to TRBD1 covers 11 bases. This CDR3 region has 14 residues. The J segment lost 7 bases and the V segment lost 4 bases, leaving 6 bases of the junction unmatched. Germline CDR1 MNHEY, CDR2 SVGAGI. The CDR3 coding sequence is TGTGCCAGCAGTTCCGGGACAGGGGGGTTGGAGCAGTACTTC. Translated: CASSSGTGGLEQYF.

CDR3 coding DNA: TGTGCCAGCAGCCTGACAGATCTCAATGAGCAGTTCTTC. Translation gives CASSLTDLNEQFF. The chain couples TRBV14 to TRBJ2-1, with a weak D call TRBD1 (5 bases). The V end was cut by 4 bases, the J end by 6 bases, with 10 bases between. Germline V gene lookup returns CDR1 SGHDN and CDR2 FVKESK. The CDR3 covers 13 residues.

This chain connects TRBV7-9 to TRBJ2-5; 8 bases are a match to TRBD2. The germline gives CDR1 SEHNR, CDR2 FQNEAQ (reference sequence). The CDR3 is made up of 14 amino acids. The V segment lost 5 bases and the J segment 5 bases; nucleotides outside the gene matches: 7. The CDR3 DNA reads as TGTGCCAGCAGCAAAGCGGGAGATTGGGAGACCCAGTACTTC. It specifies CASSKAGDWETQYF.

The chain employs TRBV5-4 and TRBJ2-7; 9 bases fit TRBD2. V lost 3 bases, J lost 0 bases, and 4 bases stayed unmatched. CDR3 size: 15 residues. Germline V CDR1 and CDR2: SGHNT, YYREEE (reference sequence). CDR3 amino acids: CASSSGLASSYEQYF. The CDR3 region has the DNA TGTGCCAGCAGCTCCGGACTAGCGAGCTCCTACGAGCAGTACTTC.

The sample holds one count of this clone. This sequence joins TRBV11-3 and TRBJ1-1; perhaps TRBD1 as D (5 bases). Germline V gene lookup returns CDR1 SGHNT and CDR2 YENEEA. The CDR3 sequence is 13 residues long. V was cut by 6 bases and J by 2 bases, with 10 bases left in between. CDR3 bases: TGTGCCAGCAGTCTGGGACGCAACACTGAAGCTTTCTTT. It yields the protein CASSLGRNTEAFF.

The chain joins TRBV6-6 to TRBJ1-2; TRBD1 is a possible D gene (6 bases). CDR3 size: 14 residues. V shed 1 base and J shed 2 bases, with 8 bases lying between them. From germline, CDR1 is MNHNY and CDR2 SVGAGI (reference sequence). The CDR3 region is CASSYLTGNYGYTF. The CDR3 DNA reads TGTGCCAGCAGTTACTTAACAGGGAACTATGGCTACACCTTC.

The chain links TRBV7-9 to TRBJ2-3, with D perhaps TRBD2 (5 bases). The CDR3 contains 15 residues. Germline values: CDR1 SEHNR, CDR2 FQNEAQ (reference sequence). The germline V and J ends were trimmed by 1 base and 5 bases, with 13 bases remaining between them. This CDR3 reads CASSLGGRDGDTQYF. In nucleotides, the CDR3 is TGTGCCAGCAGCTTAGGTGGGAGAGATGGAGATACGCAGTATTTT.

The chain carries TRBV5-1 and TRBJ2-1; possibly TRBD1 for D (6 bases). Trimming took 1 base from V and 4 from J, leaving 12 bases between them. Per germline, CDR1 SGHRS and CDR2 YFSETQ. The CDR3 is 15 amino acids. CDR3 residues: CASSLYRASYNEQFF. CDR3 sequence (DNA): TGCGCCAGCAGCTTGTACAGGGCGTCTTACAATGAGCAGTTCTTC. Full variable domain (remainder filled in from reference TRBV5-1 and TRBJ2-1): KAGVTQTPRYLIKTRGQQVTLSCSPISGHRSVSWYQQTPGQGLQFLFEYFSETQRNKGNFPGRFSGRQFSNSRSEMNVSTLELGDSALYLCASSLYRASYNEQFFGPGTRLTVL.

The chain's CDR3 is CASSTAVGANVLTF. The CDR3 DNA reads as TGTGCCAGCAGTACCGCAGTAGGGGCCAACGTCCTGACTTTC. This chain links TRBV2 with TRBJ2-6; no firm D call. Looked up from germline, CDR1 is SNHLY and CDR2 is FYNNEI. CDR3 size: 14 residues. Between the trimmed V and J ends, which lost 5 bases and 4 bases, there was a span of 9 bases.

The V call is TRBV7-3, the J call TRBJ2-5; 15 nucleotides agree with TRBD2. The V and J ends lost 2 bases and 5 bases, in that order; junction bases with no gene match: 3. The CDR3 has 16 amino acids. Germline V CDR1 and CDR2: SGHTA, FQGTGA. The CDR3 sequence is CASSLDGLAGGETQYF. In nucleotides, the CDR3 is TGTGCCAGCAGCTTAGATGGACTAGCGGGAGGGGAGACCCAGTACTTC.

J is TRBJ2-1 and V is TRBV6-5; D may match TRBD1 or TRBD2 (5 bases each). V was pared by 6 bases and J by 5 bases, with 11 bases between. This CDR3 region has 13 residues. Germline CDR1 reads MNHEY; CDR2 reads SVGAGI. The CDR3 is CASREGPDNEQFF. The DNA of the CDR3 is TGTGCCAGCAGAGAGGGGCCTGACAATGAGCAGTTCTTC.